This TCR beta chain appears in the sequencing data of a study of blood T cells in healthy people across ages. The authors ran a second PCR of roughly 6 to 12 cycles using a sample-barcoded 5' primer and a J-beta primer mix. TCRdb redid the calling of the 5' RACE reads with MiXCR, one entry per CDR3 protein. The sample records 1,800,000 or so distinct CDR3 sequences, around 40% being singletons. The CDR3 covers 13 residues. The germline V and J ends were trimmed by 6 bases and 4 bases, with 12 bases remaining between them. CDR1 is MNHEY and CDR2 is SVGAGI in the germline V gene. The sequenced sample was blood. This clonotype originated in a human donor in good health. The chain employs TRBV6-5 and TRBJ1-2; D is uncertain. The CDR3 region has the DNA TGTGCCAGCAGAGATGCCCTTAGCTATGGCTACACCTTC. Translated: CASRDALSYGYTF.